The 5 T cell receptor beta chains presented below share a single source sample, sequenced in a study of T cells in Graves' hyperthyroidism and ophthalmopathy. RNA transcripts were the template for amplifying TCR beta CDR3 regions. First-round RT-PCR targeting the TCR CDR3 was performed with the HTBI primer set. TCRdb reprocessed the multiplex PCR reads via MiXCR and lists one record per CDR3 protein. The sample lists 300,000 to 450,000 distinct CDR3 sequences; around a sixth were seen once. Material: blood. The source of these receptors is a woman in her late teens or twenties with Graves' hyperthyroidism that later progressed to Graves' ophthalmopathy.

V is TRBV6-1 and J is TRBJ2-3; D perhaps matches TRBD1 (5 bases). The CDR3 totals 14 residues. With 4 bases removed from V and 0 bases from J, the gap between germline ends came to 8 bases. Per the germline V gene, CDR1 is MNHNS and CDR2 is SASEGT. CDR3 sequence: CASSAGHSTDTQYF. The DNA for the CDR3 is TGTGCCAGCAGTGCAGGACACAGCACAGATACGCAGTATTTT.

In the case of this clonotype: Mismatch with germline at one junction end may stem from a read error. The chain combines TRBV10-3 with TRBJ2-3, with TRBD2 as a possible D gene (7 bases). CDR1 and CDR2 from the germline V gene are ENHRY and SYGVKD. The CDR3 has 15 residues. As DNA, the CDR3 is TGTACCATCACGGGGGCTAGCGGAAACACAGATACGCAGTATTTT. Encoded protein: CTITGASGNTDTQYF.

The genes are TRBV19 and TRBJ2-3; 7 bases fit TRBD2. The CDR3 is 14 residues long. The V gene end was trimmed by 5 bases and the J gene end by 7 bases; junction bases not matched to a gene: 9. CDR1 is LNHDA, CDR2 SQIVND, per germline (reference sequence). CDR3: CASSLQGGSNTQYF. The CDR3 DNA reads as TGTGCCAGTAGTCTCCAGGGAGGGTCAAATACGCAGTATTTT.

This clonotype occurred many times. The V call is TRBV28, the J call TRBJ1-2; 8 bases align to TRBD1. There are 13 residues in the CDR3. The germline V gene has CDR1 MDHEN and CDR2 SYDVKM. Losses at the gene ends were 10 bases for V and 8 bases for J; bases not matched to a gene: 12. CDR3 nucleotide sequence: TGTGCCACCTACGATAGGACAGGGTTAGGCTACACCTTC. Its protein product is CATYDRTGLGYTF.

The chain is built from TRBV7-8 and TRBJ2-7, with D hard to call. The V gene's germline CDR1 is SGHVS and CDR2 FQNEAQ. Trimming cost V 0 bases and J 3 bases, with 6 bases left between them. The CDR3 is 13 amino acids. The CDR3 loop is CASSLASLYEQYF. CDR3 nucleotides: TGTGCCAGCAGCTTAGCTTCACTCTACGAGCAGTACTTC.